This T cell receptor beta chain came from a study of blood T cell repertoires in COVID-19. Study-level background: Sites in the United States, Italy and Spain provided acute and convalescent COVID-19 samples. From T cells, B-cell-depleted T cells, or PBMCs came the material, which was cDNA or gDNA.

This CDR3 is 15 amino acids long. Germline assignment: CDR1 LGHNA and CDR2 YNFKEQ. V shed 1 base and J shed 6 bases, with 13 bases lying between them. Authors' data handling: Using reference gene primer amplification, nucleated cell counts were estimated. Data came from immunoSEQ multiplex PCR; TCRdb stores just in-frame clones and leaves some out. V and J calls and clone size are as listed in that table; D and trimming were resolved from the DNA. The table lists 150,000 or so clones, 60% to 75% of them singletons. The clonotype was recovered from a woman in her seventies with acute or convalescent COVID-19. Sequencing input: peripheral blood. This chain uses TRBV4-2 with TRBJ2-1; D possibly corresponds to TRBD1 (7 bases). This CDR3 reads CASSQVAGGRNEQFF. DNA for the CDR3: TGTGCCAGCAGCCAAGTGGCAGGGGGGCGCAATGAGCAGTTCTTC.